These 26 T cell receptor beta chains were all obtained from the same sample, sequenced in a study of blood T cell repertoires in COVID-19. Clones were sequenced by immunoSEQ multiplex PCR, and TCRdb holds only the in-frame ones, with some missing. Altogether about 310,000 clones are present, around 90% being singletons, with the ten largest covering less than 3.5%. Sequencing input: peripheral blood. The source is a young woman with COVID-19, enrolled during active disease.

The rearrangement uses TRBV6-1 and TRBJ1-1; D gene uncertain. The CDR3 length is 12 residues. V gave up 0 bases and J gave up 7 bases, with 6 bases separating them. Germline CDR1 is MNHNS and CDR2 is SASEGT. The CDR3 here is CASSEAHGEAFF. CDR3 nucleotides: TGTGCCAGCAGTGAAGCGCACGGTGAAGCTTTCTTT.

The V and J genes are TRBV5-8 and TRBJ1-1, with 7 bases matching TRBD1. The CDR3 runs to 15 residues. The V gene end was trimmed by 3 bases and the J gene end by 1 base; junction bases not matched to a gene: 6. The germline CDR1 and CDR2 sequences are SGHTS and YDEGEE. The CDR3 nucleotides read TGTGCCAGCAGCTGGACCCGACAGGGGAACACTGAAGCTTTCTTT. It encodes CASSWTRQGNTEAFF.

The rearrangement links TRBV7-2 to TRBJ2-7; TRBD1 aligns across 8 bases. Per the germline V gene, CDR1 is SGHTA and CDR2 is FQGNSA. CDR3 length: 17 amino acids. Losses at the gene ends were 6 bases for V and 2 bases for J; bases not matched to a gene: 15. In DNA, the CDR3 is TGTGCCAGCAGTCATAAAGGGTGGACAGGGTTTACCTACGAGCAGTACTTC. Its protein product is CASSHKGWTGFTYEQYF.

The genes are TRBV28 and TRBJ2-7; 8 nucleotides line up with TRBD2. The V and J ends lost 6 bases and 5 bases, in that order; junction bases with no gene match: 15. CDR1 and CDR2 (germline): MDHEN, SYDVKM. The CDR3 runs to 16 residues. As DNA, the CDR3 is TGTGCCAGCAGCCCGCCATCGGGGGGGGCAAAGAACGAGCAGTACTTC. Amino acid sequence: CASSPPSGGAKNEQYF.

V usage is TRBV13 and J usage is TRBJ2-2, with TRBD1 matching 11 bases. After removal of 5 bases from V and 3 bases from J, the junction contained 5 bases not matched to a gene. This CDR3 has 16 amino acids. CDR1 and CDR2 (germline): PRHDT, FYEKMQ (reference sequence). The CDR3 loop reads CASSEDRGLDTGELFF. In DNA form, the CDR3 reads TGTGCCAGCAGCGAGGACAGGGGGCTGGACACCGGGGAGCTGTTTTTT.

This chain connects TRBV9 to TRBJ1-2; perhaps TRBD1 as D (6 bases). Germline lookup yields CDR1 SGDLS and CDR2 YYNGEE. The length of the CDR3 is 16 residues. Trimming removed 3 bases from V and 0 bases from J, with 15 bases in between. CDR3 sequence (DNA): TGTGCCAGCAGCGACACGACAGGAGAAGCTAACTATGGCTACACCTTC. Translating it yields CASSDTTGEANYGYTF.

The chain has TRBV30 and TRBJ1-2; 7 bases agree with TRBD1. V shed 2 bases, J shed 3 bases, and the junction held 9 bases outside the gene matches. CDR1 and CDR2 (germline): GTSNPN, SVGIG (reference sequence). This CDR3 spans 15 amino acids. The CDR3 DNA is TGTGCCTGGAGTCCGCGACAGGGAGGACACTATGGCTACACCTTC. Amino acid sequence: CAWSPRQGGHYGYTF.

The V gene is TRBV2, the J gene TRBJ2-2; 7 nucleotides align to TRBD2. J gave up 2 bases and V 6 bases, and 9 bases lay outside the gene matches. Germline CDR1 SNHLY, CDR2 FYNNEI. This CDR3 is 16 amino acids long. DNA for the CDR3: TGTGCCAGCAGCGCCCGTAGCGGGCCCAACACCGGGGAGCTGTTTTTT. It encodes CASSARSGPNTGELFF.

The chain uses TRBV9 and TRBJ1-2, with 7 bases lining up with TRBD1. The V segment lost 4 bases and the J segment 4 bases; nucleotides outside the gene matches: 13. Germline assignment: CDR1 SGDLS and CDR2 YYNGEE. The CDR3 is 16 amino acids. This CDR3 is CASSPTVPAGGYGYTF. CDR3 coding DNA: TGTGCCAGCAGCCCTACAGTCCCCGCAGGGGGCTATGGCTACACCTTC. The whole variable domain, filled in from reference TRBV9 and TRBJ1-2, reads DSGVTQTPKHLITATGQRVTLRCSPRSGDLSVYWYQQSLDQGLQFLIQYYNGEERAKGNILERFSAQQFPDLHSELNLSSLELGDSALYFCASSPTVPAGGYGYTFGSGTRLTVV.

The V call is TRBV11-2, the J call TRBJ1-1, with TRBD1 matching 7 bases. This CDR3 spans 14 amino acids. The germline CDR1 and CDR2 sequences are SGHAT and FQNNGV. Unmatched junction bases numbered 3, after V lost 4 bases and J lost 1 base. DNA of the CDR3: TGTGCCAGCAGCTCGGGACAGTCGAACACTGAAGCTTTCTTT. Its protein product is CASSSGQSNTEAFF.

The chain is built from TRBV28 and TRBJ1-1; possible D gene TRBD1, 5 bases. Germline values: CDR1 MDHEN, CDR2 SYDVKM. The CDR3 totals 15 residues. Trimming shortened V by 2 bases and J by 4 bases, and 14 bases separated the two germline ends. The CDR3 reads CASSLRGRALTEAFF. The CDR3 DNA is TGTGCCAGCAGTTTAAGGGGCAGGGCCCTCACTGAAGCTTTCTTT.

V usage is TRBV11-2 and J usage is TRBJ1-4; a possible D gene is TRBD1 (6 bases). CDR1 and CDR2 from the germline V gene are SGHAT and FQNNGV. CDR3 length: 16 residues. V lost 1 base to trimming and J lost 0 bases, with 9 bases between them. The CDR3, as DNA: TGTGCCAGCAGCTTAGGGACAGTTGCAACTAATGAAAAACTGTTTTTT. The encoded protein is CASSLGTVATNEKLFF.

The V gene is TRBV28, the J gene TRBJ2-4; 7 bases fit TRBD1. Losses at the gene ends were 2 bases for V and 1 base for J; bases not matched to a gene: 2. The length of the CDR3 is 15 residues. Germline assignment: CDR1 MDHEN and CDR2 SYDVKM. Written as DNA, the CDR3 is TGTGCCAGCAGTTTAGAACAGGGGGCCAAAAACATTCAGTACTTC. Its translation: CASSLEQGAKNIQYF.

This chain joins TRBV2 and TRBJ1-5; D gene ambiguous. The germline gives CDR1 SNHLY, CDR2 FYNNEI. V lost 0 bases and J lost 1, with 10 bases in between. The CDR3 consists of 16 residues. The CDR3 DNA is TGTGCCAGCAGTGAAGCGGCGCGAGGAAGCAATCAGCCCCAGCATTTT. Amino acids: CASSEAARGSNQPQHF.

The rearrangement joins TRBV9 to TRBJ2-7; 9 positions match TRBD2. The V segment lost 4 bases and the J segment 2 bases; nucleotides outside the gene matches: 13. This CDR3 region has 17 residues. Germline CDR1 is SGDLS and CDR2 is YYNGEE. CDR3 nucleotide sequence: TGTGCCAGCAGCCCTCCCCTGGGACTAGCAATCCCCTACGAGCAGTACTTC. Protein: CASSPPLGLAIPYEQYF.

This chain joins TRBV5-6 and TRBJ2-7, with 7 bases that match TRBD1. There are 16 residues in the CDR3. V was pared by 3 bases and J by 5 bases, with 14 bases of the junction left unmatched. Germline CDR1 and CDR2: SGHDT and YYEEEE. The CDR3 loop is CASSYSTGPTLDEQYF. The DNA for the CDR3 is TGTGCCAGCAGCTACTCGACAGGGCCTACACTCGACGAGCAGTACTTC.

The CDR3 region is CAISEEVGDPTDTQYF. DNA of the CDR3: TGTGCCATCAGTGAGGAGGTGGGAGATCCCACAGATACGCAGTATTTT. This rearrangement joins TRBV10-3 to TRBJ2-3; TRBD2 might be the D (5 bases). With 2 bases removed from V and 2 bases from J, the gap between germline ends came to 14 bases. CDR1 and CDR2 (germline): ENHRY, SYGVKD. The CDR3 spans 16 residues.

The genes are TRBV2 and TRBJ2-3, with 11 bases identical to TRBD2. CDR1 is SNHLY and CDR2 is FYNNEI in the germline V gene. V lost 2 bases and J lost 5; bases outside the gene matches: 3. This CDR3 has 15 residues. The CDR3 protein is CASSESGLAVDTQYF. The CDR3 DNA is TGTGCCAGCAGTGAATCGGGACTAGCGGTAGATACGCAGTATTTT.

The gene calls are TRBV24-1 and TRBJ2-5; D is perhaps TRBD2 (6 bases). Germline CDR1 and CDR2: KGHDR and SFDVKD. The CDR3 contains 15 residues. Deletions cut 1 base from V and 3 bases from J, with 11 bases between. The CDR3 coding sequence is TGTGCCACCAGTGATTTTGCCGGGGGAGAAGAGACCCAGTACTTC. This gives the protein CATSDFAGGEETQYF.

This chain's CDR3 is CASSVSREDKAFF. The CDR3 DNA sequence: TGTGCCAGCAGCGTAAGTCGGGAGGATAAAGCTTTCTTT. This rearrangement joins TRBV7-9 to TRBJ1-1; the D is unclear. Germline V gives CDR1 SEHNR, CDR2 FQNEAQ (reference sequence). CDR3 size: 13 residues. V shed 5 bases and J shed 9 bases, with 16 bases lying between them.

J is TRBJ2-3 and V is TRBV19, with 8 bases identical to TRBD1. Trimming took 6 bases from V and 3 from J; bases not matched to a gene: 8. The germline V gene encodes CDR1 LNHDA and CDR2 SQIVND (reference sequence). The CDR3 has 15 residues. The CDR3 DNA is TGTGCCAGTAGCGCCGGGACAGGAACGACAGATACGCAGTATTTT. Its protein product is CASSAGTGTTDTQYF.

This clone was recorded only once. The chain employs TRBV5-1 and TRBJ2-2; 9 bases are shared with TRBD2. With 5 bases clipped from V and 0 bases from J, the junction kept 5 bases outside the gene matches. CDR3 length: 16 residues. CDR1 SGHRS and CDR2 YFSETQ come from the germline V gene. CDR3 DNA: TGCGCCAGCAGATCTACTAGCGGGTCGAACACCGGGGAGCTGTTTTTT. It is translated as CASRSTSGSNTGELFF.

This chain joins TRBV30 and TRBJ1-1; D unclear. Germline CDR1 reads GTSNPN; CDR2 reads SVGIG (reference sequence). Trimming pared 2 bases from V and 1 base from J, leaving 8 bases between. CDR3 size: 13 residues. The CDR3 is CAWSNSRNTEAFF. Here the CDR3 DNA reads TGTGCCTGGAGTAACAGCCGGAACACTGAAGCTTTCTTT.

The chain links TRBV27 to TRBJ2-1; 9 nucleotides agree with TRBD2. The CDR3 is 15 residues long. Losses at the gene ends were 2 bases for V and 5 bases for J; bases not matched to a gene: 4. Germline values: CDR1 MNHEY, CDR2 SMNVEV (reference sequence). CDR3 bases: TGTGCCAGCAGTTTACCTCTAGCGGGAAACAATGAGCAGTTCTTC. This sequence encodes CASSLPLAGNNEQFF.

CDR3 in amino acids: CATGLATADEQYF. Written as DNA, the CDR3 is TGTGCCACGGGACTAGCGACCGCGGACGAGCAGTACTTC. The V gene is TRBV24-1, the J gene TRBJ2-7; 10 bases fit TRBD2. This CDR3 has 13 amino acids. Looked up from germline, CDR1 is KGHDR and CDR2 is SFDVKD. V dropped 10 bases and J dropped 5; count of bases not matched to a gene: 7.

The chain is built from TRBV29-1 and TRBJ2-1; 7 nucleotides align to TRBD2. This CDR3 is built from 14 residues. After removal of 8 bases from V and 4 bases from J, the junction contained 11 bases not matched to a gene. Per germline, CDR1 SQVTM and CDR2 ANQGSEA. The CDR3 here is CSTLSWGGYNEQFF. The CDR3 bases are TGCAGCACCCTATCCTGGGGGGGGTACAATGAGCAGTTCTTC.